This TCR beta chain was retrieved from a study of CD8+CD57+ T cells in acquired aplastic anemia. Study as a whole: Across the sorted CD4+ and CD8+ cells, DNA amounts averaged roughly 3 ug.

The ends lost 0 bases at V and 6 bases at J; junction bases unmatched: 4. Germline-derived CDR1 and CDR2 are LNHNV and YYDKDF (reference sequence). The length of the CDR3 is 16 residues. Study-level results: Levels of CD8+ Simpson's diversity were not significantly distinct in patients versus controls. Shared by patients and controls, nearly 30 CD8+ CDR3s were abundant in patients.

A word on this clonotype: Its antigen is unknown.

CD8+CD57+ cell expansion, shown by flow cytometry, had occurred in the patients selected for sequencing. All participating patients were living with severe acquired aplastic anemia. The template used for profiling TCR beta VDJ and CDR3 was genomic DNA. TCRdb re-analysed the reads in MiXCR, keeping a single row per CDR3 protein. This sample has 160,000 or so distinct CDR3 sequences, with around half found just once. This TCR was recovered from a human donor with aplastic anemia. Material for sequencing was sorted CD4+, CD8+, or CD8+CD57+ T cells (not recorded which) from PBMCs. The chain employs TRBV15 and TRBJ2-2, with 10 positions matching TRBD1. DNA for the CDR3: TGTGCCACCAGCAGAGATCGTGGGACAGGGGCCGGGGAGCTGTTTTTT. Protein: CATSRDRGTGAGELFF.